This T cell receptor beta chain is drawn from a study of T-cell memory formation after mild COVID-19. From germline, CDR1 is SGHDT and CDR2 YYEEEE. With 2 bases removed from V and 7 bases from J, the gap between germline ends came to 14 bases. This CDR3 is 14 amino acids long. Whole-study results and caveats: Whether second-wave clones peaking at day 37 were SARS-CoV-2 specific went unconfirmed. Some responding clones appeared in pre-infection memory, suggesting cross-reactive memory joined.

This clonotype has only a few counts. The antigen is unknown. A single record per CDR3 protein comes from TCRdb applying MiXCR to the 5' RACE reads. Of hundreds of thousands of distinct CDR3 sequences in the sample, roughly 20% were seen once. The gene calls are TRBV5-6 and TRBJ2-3; TRBD2 might be the D (5 bases). What was sequenced was PBMCs or a T cell subset sorted from them (not recorded which). The receptor comes from an adult woman who had mild COVID-19 (a few samples of this study predate the infection). Cell type and time point are not known. In DNA form, the CDR3 reads TGTGCCAGCAGCTTACGGGCGACTACCTATACGCAGTATTTT. Translated, it gives CASSLRATTYTQYF.